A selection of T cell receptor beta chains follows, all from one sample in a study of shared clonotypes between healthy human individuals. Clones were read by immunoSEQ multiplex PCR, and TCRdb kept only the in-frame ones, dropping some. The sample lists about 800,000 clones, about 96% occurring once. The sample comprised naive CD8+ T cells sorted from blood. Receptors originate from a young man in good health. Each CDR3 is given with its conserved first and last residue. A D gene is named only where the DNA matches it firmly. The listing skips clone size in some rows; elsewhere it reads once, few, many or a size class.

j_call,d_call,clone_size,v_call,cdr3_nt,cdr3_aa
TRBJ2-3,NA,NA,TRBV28,TGTGCCAGCAGAAGCACAGATACGCAGTATTTT,CASRSTDTQYF
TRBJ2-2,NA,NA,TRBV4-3,TGCGCCAGCAGCCAAGACTCCCGAACTAGCACCGGGGAGCTGTTTTTT,CASSQDSRTSTGELFF
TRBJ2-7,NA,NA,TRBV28,TGTGCCAGCAGTTTATATAACGGGCTCAGGTACTTC,CASSLYNGLRYF
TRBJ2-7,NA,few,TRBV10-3,TGTGCCATCAGTGACCCGGGCGGGCCGGGGGAGCAGTACTTC,CAISDPGGPGEQYF
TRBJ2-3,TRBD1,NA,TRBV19,TGTGCCAGTAGTATAGAGGGACAGGGGACTAGCACAGATACGCAGTATTTT,CASSIEGQGTSTDTQYF
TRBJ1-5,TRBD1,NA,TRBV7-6,TGTGCCAGCAGCCGAGGACAGGACGGGCAGCCCCAGCATTTT,CASSRGQDGQPQHF
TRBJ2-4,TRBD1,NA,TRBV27,TGTGCCAGCAGTTTCCCGGGACAGGGGCACATTCAGTACTTC,CASSFPGQGHIQYF
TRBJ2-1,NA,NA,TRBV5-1,TGCGCCAGCAGCTTGGGAATCGGTGTGTTCTCCTACAATGAGCAGTTCTTC,CASSLGIGVFSYNEQFF
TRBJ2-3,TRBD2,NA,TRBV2,TGTGCCAGCAGTGCCAGGGAGGGTGCAGATACGCAGTATTTT,CASSAREGADTQYF
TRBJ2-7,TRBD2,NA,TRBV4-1,TGCGCCAGCAGCCAGGCTAGCGGGACCCCCTACGAGCAGTACTTC,CASSQASGTPYEQYF
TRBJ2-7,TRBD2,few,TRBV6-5,TGTGCCAGCAGCGACTGGCGGGAGGCCTCCTACGAGCAGTACTTC,CASSDWREASYEQYF
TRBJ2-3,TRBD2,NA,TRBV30,TGTGCCTGGAGCGGGGGGGGTTTTCGGACAGATACGCAGTATTTT,CAWSGGGFRTDTQYF
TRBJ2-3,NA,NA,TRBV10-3,TGTGCCATCAGGACAGCCACAGATACGCAGTATTTT,CAIRTATDTQYF
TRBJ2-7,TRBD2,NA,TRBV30,TGTGCCTCCAACCGGGAGGGGCCCTCCTACGAGCAGTACTTC,CASNREGPSYEQYF
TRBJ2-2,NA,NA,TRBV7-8,TGTGCCAGCAGCTTATCTCAAAACACCGGGGAGCTGTTTTTT,CASSLSQNTGELFF
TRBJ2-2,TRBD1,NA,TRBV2,TGTGCCAGCAGAGGGACAGTGAACACCGGGGAGCTGTTTTTT,CASRGTVNTGELFF
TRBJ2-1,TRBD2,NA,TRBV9,TGTGCCAGCAGCGGTAGCGGGACTTACAATGAGCAGTTCTTC,CASSGSGTYNEQFF
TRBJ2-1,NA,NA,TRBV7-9,TGTGCCAGCAGCTTAGCTAGGGGGGCTTCCTACAATGAGCAGTTCTTC,CASSLARGASYNEQFF
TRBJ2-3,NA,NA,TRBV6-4,TGTGCCAGCAGTGACTCGCCCGGGGTCGATACGCAGTATTTT,CASSDSPGVDTQYF
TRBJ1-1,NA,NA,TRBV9,TGTGCCAGCAGCGTAGAGGGAAAGGTTCGGGTAGGCACTGAAGCTTTCTTT,CASSVEGKVRVGTEAFF
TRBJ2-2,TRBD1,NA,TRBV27,TGTGCCAGCAGTCCATTAGACAGGGCGAACACCGGGGAGCTGTTTTTT,CASSPLDRANTGELFF
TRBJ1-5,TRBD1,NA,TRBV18,TGTGCCAGCTCAAGACAGGGTTATAGCAATCAGCCCCAGCATTTT,CASSRQGYSNQPQHF
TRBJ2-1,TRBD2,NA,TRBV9,TGTGCCAGCAGCGTGTGGCGGGAGCGTCTCGATGAGCAGTTCTTC,CASSVWRERLDEQFF
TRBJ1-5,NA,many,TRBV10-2,TGCGCCAGCACCGATGTGGGAGGGCCGAATCAGCCCCAGCATTTT,CASTDVGGPNQPQHF
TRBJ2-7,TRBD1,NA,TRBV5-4,TGTGCCAGCAGAGTCTGGGACAGGCCTGCCTACGAGCAGTACTTC,CASRVWDRPAYEQYF
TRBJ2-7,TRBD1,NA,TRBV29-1,TGCAGCGTAGATGTGACAGGGTCATACGAGCAGTACTTC,CSVDVTGSYEQYF
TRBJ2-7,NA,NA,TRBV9,TGTGCCAGCAGCGTAGTTTCTGGGACCGAGCAGTACTTC,CASSVVSGTEQYF
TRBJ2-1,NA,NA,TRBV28,TGTGCCAGCAGCCCTACCCCCGGGACCCACTCCTACAATGAGCAGTTCTTC,CASSPTPGTHSYNEQFF